This T cell receptor beta chain was retrieved from a study of shared clonotypes between healthy human individuals. The CDR3 loop spans 14 amino acids. Per the germline V gene, CDR1 is SEHNR and CDR2 is FQNEAQ (reference sequence). Trimming cost V 5 bases and J 5 bases, with 13 bases left between them. Turning to this clone: Its cognate antigen is unknown.

Study conclusions and caveats: Rarefaction showed sorted-subset sequencing was incomplete despite large depth.

Profiled with immunoSEQ multiplex PCR; TCRdb holds only in-frame clones, not every one. Of about 380,000 clones listed, about 97% are singletons. This clonotype originated in a man in his thirties or forties in good health. This sequence joins TRBV7-9 and TRBJ1-3, with D possibly TRBD1 on 5 matching bases. Sequencing was performed on memory CD8+ T cells sorted from blood. Subset defined: CD45RO+ cells pooled with CCR7-negative TemRA cells. CDR3 region: CASSPGTARNTIYF. CDR3 DNA sequence: TGTGCCAGCAGCCCCGGGACTGCCAGAAACACCATATATTTT.